A selection of T cell receptor beta chains follows, all from one sample in a study of blood T cell repertoires in COVID-19. Using immunoSEQ multiplex PCR, the repertoire was profiled, and TCRdb retains in-frame clones only, with some absent. The sample gives 30,000 to 40,000 clones, 80% to 90% of which show up once; about 3.3% is in the top ten. The sequenced sample consisted of peripheral blood. The receptors were sampled from a man in his fifties with acute or convalescent COVID-19. Both conserved end residues are part of each CDR3. A D gene is named only where the DNA matches it firmly. The size entry is marked missing in some rows and otherwise reads once, few, many or a size class.

DNA: TGTGCCAGCAGTGATCTGACTAGTAACAATGAGCAGTTCTTC
CDR3: CASSDLTSNNEQFF
D: NA
size: NA
J: TRBJ2-1
V: TRBV25-1

DNA: TGTGCCAGTATGCCCCCCGGACACCTGAACACTGAAGCTTTCTTT
CDR3: CASMPPGHLNTEAFF
D: NA
size: NA
J: TRBJ1-1
V: TRBV19

DNA: TGCGCCAGCAGTAGGCGGGAGGGCCAGGTTGAGCAGTTCTTC
CDR3: CASSRREGQVEQFF
D: TRBD2
size: NA
J: TRBJ2-1
V: TRBV5-1

DNA: TGCGCCAGCAGCTTGGAGAACAGGGGTGGATCACCCCTCCACTTT
CDR3: CASSLENRGGSPLHF
D: TRBD1
size: NA
J: TRBJ1-6
V: TRBV5-1

DNA: TGTGCCAGCAGCTACCGACAGGGTTTAAACACTGAAGCTTTCTTT
CDR3: CASSYRQGLNTEAFF
D: TRBD1
size: NA
J: TRBJ1-1
V: TRBV3-1/TRBV3-2

DNA: TGTGCCAGCTCGCGGGACGGGCAAGAGACCCAGTACTTC
CDR3: CASSRDGQETQYF
D: NA
size: few
J: TRBJ2-5
V: TRBV18

DNA: TGCGCCAGCAGCTCGACTTTTCAGGGGGGAGGAGGAAACACCATATATTTT
CDR3: CASSSTFQGGGGNTIYF
D: TRBD1
size: NA
J: TRBJ1-3
V: TRBV5-1

DNA: TGTGCCAGCAGCTGGTTACAGGCGAGCACAGATACGCAGTATTTT
CDR3: CASSWLQASTDTQYF
D: NA
size: NA
J: TRBJ2-3
V: TRBV5-8

DNA: TGCGCCAGCAGCTTCGTCCAGGGCTACGACCTTAACTATGGCTACACCTTC
CDR3: CASSFVQGYDLNYGYTF
D: NA
size: few
J: TRBJ1-2
V: TRBV5-1

DNA: TGTGCCGCAATGACAGGGAGCTCCTACAATGAGCAGTTCTTC
CDR3: CAAMTGSSYNEQFF
D: TRBD1
size: few
J: TRBJ2-1
V: TRBV30

DNA: TGTGCCAGGCGGACAGGGGGCGAGACCCAGTACTTC
CDR3: CARRTGGETQYF
D: TRBD1
size: NA
J: TRBJ2-5
V: TRBV2

DNA: TGTGCCAGCAGCTTAGAAGTAGCGGGAGGCGGGGAGACCCAGTACTTC
CDR3: CASSLEVAGGGETQYF
D: TRBD2
size: NA
J: TRBJ2-5
V: TRBV7-6

DNA: TGTGCCAGCAGCCCCGGGACTAGCTATGAGCAGTTCTTC
CDR3: CASSPGTSYEQFF
D: TRBD2
size: NA
J: TRBJ2-1
V: TRBV9

DNA: TGCGCCAGCAGCGGGGACAGCTCCCCCTCTGGGGCCAACGTCCTGACTTTC
CDR3: CASSGDSSPSGANVLTF
D: TRBD1
size: once
J: TRBJ2-6
V: TRBV5-1

DNA: TGTGCTAGCAGCCCAGCGACAGGGCGGCAAGAGACCCAGTACTTC
CDR3: CASSPATGRQETQYF
D: TRBD1
size: NA
J: TRBJ2-5
V: TRBV7-7

DNA: TGTGCCACTACCGGACAGCCCAACACTGAAGCTTTCTTT
CDR3: CATTGQPNTEAFF
D: NA
size: NA
J: TRBJ1-1
V: TRBV6-5

DNA: TGTGCCAGCAGGACTGGCTCGCAGACCGGGGAGCTGTTTTTT
CDR3: CASRTGSQTGELFF
D: NA
size: few
J: TRBJ2-2
V: TRBV28

DNA: TGTGCCAGCAGCCAAGCCAGGAACGAGCAGTACTTC
CDR3: CASSQARNEQYF
D: NA
size: NA
J: TRBJ2-7
V: TRBV14

DNA: TGTGCCAGCAGGCAGGGACTGTACTACGAGCAGTACTTC
CDR3: CASRQGLYYEQYF
D: NA
size: NA
J: TRBJ2-7
V: TRBV6-5

DNA: TGCAGCGTTGAGGGACTAGCGGGATGGTACAATGAGCAGTTCTTC
CDR3: CSVEGLAGWYNEQFF
D: TRBD2
size: NA
J: TRBJ2-1
V: TRBV29-1

DNA: TGCGCCAGCAGTGAGGCCGGGACAGGGTTCACTGAAGCTTTCTTT
CDR3: CASSEAGTGFTEAFF
D: TRBD1
size: NA
J: TRBJ1-1
V: TRBV10-2

DNA: TGTGCCAGTAGTATCATGGAGGGTATGGCTGGAAACACCATATATTTT
CDR3: CASSIMEGMAGNTIYF
D: NA
size: NA
J: TRBJ1-3
V: TRBV19

DNA: TGTGCCAGCAGCGAGTTATCAGGGTCCACCTACGAGCAGTACTTC
CDR3: CASSELSGSTYEQYF
D: NA
size: NA
J: TRBJ2-7
V: TRBV7-9

DNA: TGTGCCAGCAGCCTGGGCGGGTACAGGGGTGGTGGAAACACCATATATTTT
CDR3: CASSLGGYRGGGNTIYF
D: TRBD1
size: NA
J: TRBJ1-3
V: TRBV5-5

DNA: TGTGCCATCCGGGAGTCGGGAACAGATACGCAGTATTTT
CDR3: CAIRESGTDTQYF
D: NA
size: NA
J: TRBJ2-3
V: TRBV12-3/TRBV12-4

DNA: TGTGCCACCAGTGATTTGCAGGCCAGCACAGATACGCAGTATTTT
CDR3: CATSDLQASTDTQYF
D: NA
size: NA
J: TRBJ2-3
V: TRBV24-1